This TCR beta chain was sequenced in a study of T cell repertoires in cytomegalovirus infection. Study at large: It was the public TCR beta signatures that indicated both CMV infection and matching HLA type.

The CDR3 is made up of 13 amino acids. CDR1 and CDR2 (germline): LNHNV, YYDKDF (reference sequence). The trim removed 2 bases at V and 5 bases at J, leaving 3 bases unmatched. TCRdb called the reads again in MiXCR, with one record for every CDR3 protein. Seen here are under 850,000 distinct CDR3 sequences, about 40% observed once, and the top ten hold around 2.8%. Study-wide results and caveats: Individuals carrying CMV plus the relevant HLA were identified by cumulative frequency of public TCR beta families. HLA-C-restricted CMV-specific TCR beta clonotypes were dominant in the ex vivo response.

On this clonotype itself: The antigen is unknown.

The chain combines TRBV15 with TRBJ2-7, with TRBD1 matching 7 bases. Specimen: PBMCs. The clonotype originates from a human donor in good health (CMV status not recorded). Some clones in this sample may be carry-over from other donors' samples. The CDR3 sequence: CATSRSQGHEQYF. CDR3 DNA sequence: TGTGCCACCAGCAGATCACAGGGGCACGAGCAGTACTTC.